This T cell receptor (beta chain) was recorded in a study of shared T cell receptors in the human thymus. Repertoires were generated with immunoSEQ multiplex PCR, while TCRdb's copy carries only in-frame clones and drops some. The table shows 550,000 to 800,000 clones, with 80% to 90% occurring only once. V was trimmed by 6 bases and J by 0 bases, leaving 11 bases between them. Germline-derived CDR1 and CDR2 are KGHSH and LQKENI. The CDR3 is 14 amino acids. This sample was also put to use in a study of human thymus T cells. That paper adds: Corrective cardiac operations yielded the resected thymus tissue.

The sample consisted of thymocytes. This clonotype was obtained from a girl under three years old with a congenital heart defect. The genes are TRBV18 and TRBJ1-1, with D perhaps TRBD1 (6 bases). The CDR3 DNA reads TGTGCCAGCTCTACAACAGGGTTGAACACTGAAGCTTTCTTT. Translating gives CASSTTGLNTEAFF. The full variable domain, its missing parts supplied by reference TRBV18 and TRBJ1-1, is NAGVMQNPRHLVRRRGQEARLRCSPMKGHSHVYWYRQLPEEGLKFMVYLQKENIIDESGMPKERFSAEFPKEGPSILRIQQVVRGDSAAYFCASSTTGLNTEAFFGQGTRLTVV.